The next 18 T cell receptor beta chains were all read from a single sample in a study of T cell responses to AZD1222 COVID-19 vaccine. The data were produced by immunoSEQ multiplex PCR, yet TCRdb's version contains in-frame clones alone and is incomplete. This sample has fewer than 200,000 clones; almost 95% occur once, and the top ten carry approximately 1.3%. Sequenced here: peripheral blood, sampled on day 0 of AZD1222 vaccination. Receptors were obtained from an adult in good health.

V is TRBV7-2 and J is TRBJ2-1; D not certain. Germline V gives CDR1 SGHTA, CDR2 FQGNSA. V was shortened by 6 bases and J by 8 bases, with 8 bases between the two germline ends. The CDR3 runs 11 residues. This CDR3 reads CASSPSDEQFF. The CDR3 bases are TGTGCCAGCAGTCCTAGTGATGAGCAGTTCTTC.

The rearrangement links TRBV7-2 to TRBJ1-3; the D is unclear. Looked up from germline, CDR1 is SGHTA and CDR2 is FQGNSA. V gave up 0 bases and J gave up 6 bases, with 9 bases separating them. This CDR3 region has 14 residues. The CDR3 loop is CASSLAWQSNTIYF. The CDR3 DNA is TGTGCCAGCAGCTTAGCGTGGCAATCAAACACCATATATTTT.

This chain links TRBV19 with TRBJ1-2, with D possibly TRBD1 on 6 matching bases. Per the germline V gene, CDR1 is LNHDA and CDR2 is SQIVND (reference sequence). V was clipped by 5 bases and J by 5 bases, with 18 bases between them. CDR3 length: 15 amino acids. The CDR3 protein is CASSPVGGEGYGYTF. The CDR3 coding sequence is TGTGCCAGTAGTCCGGTGGGGGGCGAGGGGTATGGCTACACCTTC.

The chain joins TRBV27 to TRBJ1-2; 8 bases line up with TRBD1. This CDR3 contains 15 residues. Germline-derived CDR1 and CDR2 are MNHEY and SMNVEV (reference sequence). V gave up 2 bases and J gave up 5 bases; unmatched junction bases: 7. The CDR3 loop is CASSLGPRGQYGYTF. In DNA form, the CDR3 reads TGTGCCAGCAGTTTAGGCCCCAGGGGGCAATATGGCTACACCTTC.

V usage is TRBV6-6 and J usage is TRBJ2-3, with D maybe TRBD1 (5 bases). V lost 6 bases and J lost 0, with 10 bases in between. The V gene's germline CDR1 is MNHNY and CDR2 SVGAGI (reference sequence). The CDR3 loop spans 14 amino acids. CDR3 coding DNA: TGTGCCAGCAGACCGGACATAAGCACAGATACGCAGTATTTT. It codes for CASRPDISTDTQYF.

The rearrangement uses TRBV5-4 and TRBJ2-5, with TRBD1 matching 8 bases. CDR1 is SGHNT and CDR2 is YYREEE in the germline V gene (reference sequence). The CDR3 loop spans 14 amino acids. V lost 5 bases to trimming and J lost 5 bases; unmatched junction nucleotides: 8. The CDR3 loop reads CASSQQGAVETQYF. The CDR3, as DNA: TGTGCCAGCAGTCAGCAGGGGGCGGTGGAGACCCAGTACTTC.

This clone has just one count. This chain connects TRBV9 to TRBJ1-1; unclear D gene. CDR3 length: 13 amino acids. Germline CDR1 is SGDLS and CDR2 is YYNGEE. V lost 6 bases and J 1 base, leaving 10 bases between the germline ends. The CDR3 sequence is CASNDGQNTEAFF. Written as DNA, the CDR3 is TGTGCCAGCAACGACGGCCAGAACACTGAAGCTTTCTTT.

This sequence joins TRBV3-1 (or the pseudogene TRBV3-2) and TRBJ2-3; 7 bases align to TRBD1. This CDR3 is built from 12 residues. Germline loops: CDR1 LGHDT, CDR2 YNNKEL (reference sequence). With 5 bases clipped from V and 6 bases from J, the junction kept 2 bases outside the gene matches. The CDR3 sequence: CASSRQGDTQYF. CDR3 DNA sequence: TGTGCCAGCAGCAGACAGGGTGATACGCAGTATTTT.

The genes are TRBV6-5 and TRBJ1-4, with 7 bases aligning to TRBD1. V trimming: 6 bases; J trimming: 0 bases; junction bases outside the gene matches: 4. The CDR3 length is 15 residues. Germline CDR1 MNHEY, CDR2 SVGAGI. The CDR3 reads CASSWGTATNEKLFF. The CDR3 DNA follows: TGTGCCAGCAGCTGGGGGACAGCAACTAATGAAAAACTGTTTTTT.

The V and J genes are TRBV11-3 and TRBJ2-7; no clear D. The germline gives CDR1 SGHNT, CDR2 YENEEA. The CDR3 is 17 residues long. V was cut by 5 bases and J by 3 bases, with 23 bases left in between. CDR3 DNA sequence: TGTGCCAGCAGCCTGATTTTGGTTGGGCAGGCGATCTACGAGCAGTACTTC. Translated: CASSLILVGQAIYEQYF.

The CDR3, as DNA: TGTGCCAGCAGCTTGGAACCTAAAGGGGGCTATAATTCACCCCTCCACTTT. It specifies CASSLEPKGGYNSPLHF. The rearrangement links TRBV5-5 to TRBJ1-6; a possible D gene is TRBD1 (6 bases). Between the trimmed V and J ends, which lost 0 bases and 3 bases, there was a span of 13 bases. This CDR3 region has 17 residues. Germline CDR1 SGHKS, CDR2 YYEKEE (reference sequence).

The J gene is TRBJ2-1, the V gene TRBV3-1 (or the pseudogene TRBV3-2); D perhaps matches TRBD1 (6 bases). The CDR3 has 14 residues. V dropped 1 base and J dropped 6 bases, with 10 bases sitting between them. From germline, CDR1 is LGHDT and CDR2 YNNKEL (reference sequence). CDR3 sequence reads: CASSQGQASNEQFF. CDR3 nucleotide sequence: TGTGCCAGCAGCCAAGGACAGGCGAGCAATGAGCAGTTCTTC.

The rearrangement links TRBV6-5 to TRBJ1-2; 7 bases line up with TRBD1. V trimming: 7 bases; J trimming: 4 bases; junction bases outside the gene matches: 3. CDR1 is MNHEY and CDR2 is SVGAGI in the germline V gene. The CDR3 is 12 residues long. The CDR3 reads CASTGQVYGYTF. The CDR3 DNA sequence: TGTGCCAGCACCGGACAGGTCTATGGCTACACCTTC.

This rearrangement joins TRBV14 to TRBJ1-1; no firm D call. With 3 bases removed from V and 0 bases from J, the gap between germline ends came to 8 bases. CDR1 is SGHDN and CDR2 is FVKESK in the germline V gene. The CDR3 length is 14 residues. CDR3 coding DNA: TGTGCCAGCAGCCAGCAACTGCTGAACACTGAAGCTTTCTTT. Its protein product is CASSQQLLNTEAFF.

The chain is built from TRBV19 and TRBJ1-6; D may be TRBD1 (5 bases). In germline, CDR1 is LNHDA, CDR2 SQIVND (reference sequence). With 5 bases removed from V and 7 bases from J, the gap between germline ends came to 12 bases. The CDR3 has 14 residues. CDR3 sequence: CASSVGGKNSPLHF. The CDR3 nucleotides are TGTGCCAGTAGTGTGGGGGGGAAAAATTCACCCCTCCACTTT.

This chain joins TRBV6-6 and TRBJ2-3, with D perhaps matching TRBD1 (6 bases). Trimming took off 6 bases at V and 1 base at J, with 17 bases between the two ends. Per the germline V gene, CDR1 is MNHNY and CDR2 is SVGAGI (reference sequence). The CDR3 runs to 16 residues. The chain's CDR3 is CASSADPGQGTDTQYF. CDR3 nucleotide sequence: TGTGCCAGCAGCGCCGACCCGGGACAAGGCACAGATACGCAGTATTTT.

J is TRBJ2-2 and V is TRBV5-1; D is uncertain. There are 12 residues in the CDR3. Trimming shortened V by 5 bases and J by 6 bases, and 8 bases separated the two germline ends. The germline V gene has CDR1 SGHRS and CDR2 YFSETQ. CDR3 coding DNA: TGCGCCAGCAGTTACTCGGCCGGGGAGCTGTTTTTT. Encoded protein: CASSYSAGELFF.

The rearrangement uses TRBV18 and TRBJ2-2; D may be TRBD2 (5 bases). From germline, CDR1 is KGHSH and CDR2 LQKENI. V lost 2 bases, J lost 6 bases, and 10 bases lay in between. This CDR3 has 14 amino acids. The CDR3 DNA reads TGTGCCAGCTCACCAGGGTCGGAGGCCGGGGAGCTGTTTTTT. It specifies CASSPGSEAGELFF.